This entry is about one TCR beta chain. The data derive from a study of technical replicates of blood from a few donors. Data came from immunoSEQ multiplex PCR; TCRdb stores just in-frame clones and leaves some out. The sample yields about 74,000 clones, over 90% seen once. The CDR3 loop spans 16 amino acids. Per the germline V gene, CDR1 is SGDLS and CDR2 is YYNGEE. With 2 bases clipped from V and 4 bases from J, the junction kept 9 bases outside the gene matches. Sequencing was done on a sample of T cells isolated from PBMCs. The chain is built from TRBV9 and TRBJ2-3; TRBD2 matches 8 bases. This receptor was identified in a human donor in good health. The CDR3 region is CASSVTGTRVSDTQYF. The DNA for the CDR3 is TGTGCCAGCAGCGTCACCGGGACTAGAGTATCAGATACGCAGTATTTT.